The rows below give T cell receptor beta chains drawn from one sample of a study of blood T cell repertoires in COVID-19. Sequencing was performed with immunoSEQ multiplex PCR; in TCRdb, only in-frame clones are kept and a portion is missing. Altogether some 240,000 clones are present, about 80% being singletons, with the ten largest covering approximately 9.4%. Sequencing input: peripheral blood. The origin of the receptors is a woman of 80 years or more with acute or convalescent COVID-19. Each CDR3 is given with its conserved first and last residue. Fields, in order: J gene, clone size, D gene, V gene, CDR3 protein, CDR3 DNA. A D gene is named only where the DNA matches it firmly. Clone size is shown for a subset of rows, as once, few, many or a class of expanded clone.

>TRBJ1-1|.|.|TRBV10-1
CASSYRTMDTEAFF
TGCGCCAGCAGTTATAGGACAATGGACACTGAAGCTTTCTTT
>TRBJ2-2|.|.|TRBV5-1
CASSLNVAGNTGELFF
TGCGCCAGCAGCTTAAATGTGGCGGGAAACACCGGGGAGCTGTTTTTT
>TRBJ1-1|.|TRBD1|TRBV19
CASSAQGRVGNTEAFF
TGTGCCAGTAGTGCACAGGGGCGGGTGGGGAACACTGAAGCTTTCTTT
>TRBJ1-6|.|.|TRBV9
CASSTGSSYNSPLHF
TGTGCCAGCAGCACAGGGAGCTCCTATAATTCACCCCTCCACTTT
>TRBJ2-1|few|.|TRBV7-2
CASSLGGTYRARSYNEQFF
TGTGCCAGCAGCTTAGGCGGCACGTATCGAGCTAGATCCTACAATGAGCAGTTCTTC
>TRBJ2-3|.|TRBD2|TRBV2
CATQRGQQETDTQYF
TGTGCCACCCAGCGGGGGCAGCAGGAAACAGATACGCAGTATTTT
>TRBJ1-5|.|TRBD1|TRBV28
CAITDRNSNQPQHF
TGTGCCATCACGGACAGGAATAGCAATCAGCCCCAGCATTTT
>TRBJ1-1|.|.|TRBV2
CASSEAGGRPEAFF
TGTGCCAGCAGTGAAGCAGGGGGAAGGCCTGAAGCTTTCTTT
>TRBJ2-1|.|TRBD1|TRBV5-4
CASSLDRRGRRYNEQFF
TGTGCCAGCAGCTTGGACCGCAGGGGGCGCCGCTACAATGAGCAGTTCTTC
>TRBJ2-3|.|.|TRBV10-3
CAISLGTLGSDTQYF
TGTGCCATCAGCCTCGGGACTCTGGGATCAGATACGCAGTATTTT
>TRBJ1-6|few|TRBD1|TRBV7-8
CASSLEAGGSNSPLHF
TGTGCCAGCAGCTTAGAGGCAGGGGGCTCGAATTCACCCCTCCACTTT
>TRBJ1-6|.|.|TRBV11-1
CASSLRGTYNSPLHF
TGTGCCAGCAGCCTAAGGGGTACCTATAATTCACCCCTCCACTTT
>TRBJ1-1|once|.|TRBV7-9
CASSLATGGGNTEAFF
TGTGCCAGCAGCTTAGCCACCGGGGGTGGGAACACTGAAGCTTTCTTT
>TRBJ1-2|.|TRBD1|TRBV4-1
CASSQVKPGQGIGGYTF
TGCGCCAGCAGCCAAGTCAAACCGGGACAGGGTATTGGTGGCTACACCTTC
>TRBJ2-1|.|TRBD2|TRBV19
CASSIDQTSGNNEQFF
TGTGCCAGTAGTATAGATCAGACTAGCGGGAACAATGAGCAGTTCTTC
>TRBJ1-2|once|.|TRBV28
CASSLGARGHGYTF
TGTGCCAGCAGCCTAGGCGCCAGGGGTCATGGCTACACCTTC
>TRBJ2-3|.|TRBD2|TRBV29-1
CSVVAGGPFDTQYF
TGCAGCGTAGTAGCGGGGGGCCCGTTCGATACGCAGTATTTT